Following are 10 T cell receptor beta chains from one sample sequenced in a study of metastatic and nonmetastatic thyroid tumors. TCRdb reassembled clones from the PCR reads with MiXCR. Counted here are around 89,000 clones, just under 15% occurring once; the ten biggest clones make up 3.6%. All patients were treatment-naive before thyroid surgery. The sequencing sample was made of blood. These receptors came from a female donor with papillary thyroid cancer or a benign thyroid nodule (not recorded which). Some clones in this sample may be carry-over from other donors' samples.

Many counts were recorded for this clone. In DNA form, the CDR3 reads TGTGCCAGCAGTTTAGGGGAGCGCTATGGCTACACCTTC. Its protein is CASSLGERYGYTF. The rearrangement joins TRBV27 to TRBJ1-2; no reliable D call. With 2 bases removed from V and 4 bases from J, the gap between germline ends came to 8 bases. Germline V gene lookup returns CDR1 MNHEY and CDR2 SMNVEV (reference sequence). The CDR3 is 13 residues long.

This clone was counted a few times. A read error may produce the germline difference seen at one junction end. The chain links TRBV28 to TRBJ1-4; D call uncertain. CDR1 MDHEN and CDR2 SYDVKM come from the germline V gene. The CDR3 runs 12 residues. The CDR3 loop reads CASSLYGESHRF. CDR3 coding DNA: TGTGCCAGCAGTTTATATGGGGAATCACATCGTTTT.

This clone was found a few times. Mismatch with germline at one junction end may stem from a read error. V is TRBV27 and J is TRBJ1-2, with TRBD1 matching 7 bases. The germline CDR1 and CDR2 sequences are MNHEY and SMNVEV (reference sequence). The CDR3 consists of 15 residues. CDR3 region: CASREAGQARYVYTF. The CDR3 DNA follows: TGTGCCAGCAGGGAAGCCGGACAGGCTAGGTATGTCTACACCTTC.

Ten or more counts support this clone. This chain joins TRBV11-1 and TRBJ2-7; TRBD1 might be the D (5 bases). This CDR3 comprises 14 residues. Trimming removed 5 bases at V and 3 bases at J, with 14 bases between. The germline V gene has CDR1 SGHAT and CDR2 FQDESV (reference sequence). The DNA for the CDR3 is TGTGCCAGCAGCCCCATGACTCAGGGCTACGAGCAGTACTTC. Translation gives CASSPMTQGYEQYF. Together with reference TRBV11-1 and TRBJ2-7, the CDR3 gives the full variable domain: EAEVAQSPRYKITEKSQAVAFWCDPISGHATLYWYRQILGQGPELLVQFQDESVVDDSQLPKDRFSAERLKGVDSTLKIQPAELGDSAMYLCASSPMTQGYEQYFGPGTRLTVT.

This clone was counted ten times or more. The chain uses TRBV11-3 and TRBJ2-5, with D maybe TRBD1 (6 bases). The CDR3 has 14 residues. Germline V gene lookup returns CDR1 SGHNT and CDR2 YENEEA. The V end was cut by 7 bases, the J end by 6 bases, with 18 bases between. In DNA, the CDR3 is TGTGCCAGCAAAAGGGCCGCAGGGGATAAGACCCAGTACTTC. Protein product: CASKRAAGDKTQYF.

The table lists this clone with many counts. The chain uses TRBV24-1 and TRBJ1-1; possibly TRBD1 for D (5 bases). V was pared by 8 bases and J by 7 bases, with 16 bases between. This CDR3 is 13 amino acids long. Germline lookup yields CDR1 KGHDR and CDR2 SFDVKD. The CDR3 DNA follows: TGTGCCACCAACCAAGGAGGTGGGGGTGAAGCTTTCTTT. Translating it yields CATNQGGGGEAFF.

This clone appeared many times. The chain has TRBV20-1 and TRBJ2-7; D is ambiguous. CDR3 length: 12 amino acids. Germline lookup yields CDR1 DFQATT and CDR2 SNEGSKA (reference sequence). V lost 6 bases, J lost 1 base, and 10 bases lay in between. This CDR3 reads CSAGSQSYEQYF. DNA for the CDR3: TGCAGTGCGGGGTCCCAGTCCTACGAGCAGTACTTC.

This clone was counted at least ten times. The CDR3 DNA is TGCGCCAGCAGCTTGGGGAGGACTGAAGAAAAGCAGTACTTC. It specifies CASSLGRTEEKQYF. The chain combines TRBV5-1 with TRBJ2-7; maybe TRBD2 (5 bases). Germline V CDR1 and CDR2: SGHRS, YFSETQ. Trimming removed 0 bases from V and 8 bases from J, with 15 bases in between. The CDR3 has 14 amino acids.

This clone was counted ten times or more. The chain couples TRBV28 to TRBJ1-5; D is unresolved. Per the germline V gene, CDR1 is MDHEN and CDR2 is SYDVKM. This CDR3 region has 17 residues. Deletions cut 2 bases from V and 4 bases from J, with 18 bases between. Written as DNA, the CDR3 is TGTGCCAGCAGTTTACCACGGTTTAGGAGACTTAATCAGCCCCAGCATTTT. Encoded protein: CASSLPRFRRLNQPQHF.

As concerns this clone: In the same sample, other DNA sequences code for this CDR3. The rearrangement links TRBV28 to TRBJ1-2; D gene uncertain. Germline assignment: CDR1 MDHEN and CDR2 SYDVKM. This CDR3 comprises 13 residues. Trimming took off 4 bases at V and 5 bases at J, with 11 bases between the two ends. CDR3 sequence: CASSSGQVYGYTF. The CDR3 nucleotides read TGTGCCAGCAGTTCCGGGCAGGTATATGGCTACACCTTC.